This TCR beta chain came from a study of blood T cells in healthy people across ages. Sample-barcoded 5' priming and a J-beta primer mix drove a second PCR of roughly 6 to 12 cycles. Samples each returned at least 3 million CDR3-containing paired-end reads. One entry per CDR3 protein results from TCRdb running MiXCR on the 5' RACE reads. Found here are 780,000 or so distinct CDR3 sequences, roughly three fifths of them singletons; the top ten hold roughly 24%. Germline CDR1 reads SGHRS; CDR2 reads YFSETQ. The length of the CDR3 is 16 residues. Trimming pared 0 bases from V and 1 base from J, leaving 11 bases between. Study-level points and caveats: There were more naive CD4+ cells and higher diversity in long-lived donors than in aged donors.

Turning to this clonotype: Its specificity is unknown.

The chain recombines TRBV5-1 with TRBJ2-1; perhaps D is TRBD1 or TRBD2 (6 bases each). The sequenced sample consisted of blood. The source of this sequence is a man in his forties or fifties in good health. DNA for the CDR3: TGCGCCAGCAGCTTGGCCCGGGGGCCTTCCTACAATGAGCAGTTCTTC. Protein product: CASSLARGPSYNEQFF.